These 5 T cell receptor beta chains came from one sample sequenced in a study of blood T cell repertoires in COVID-19. Clones were sequenced by immunoSEQ multiplex PCR, and TCRdb holds only the in-frame ones, with some missing. This sample has around 190,000 clones, with 84% found just once. Specimen: PBMCs or T cells enriched from blood (not recorded which). These receptors were obtained from a woman aged 30 to 39 who had been exposed to COVID-19.

The V call is TRBV2, the J call TRBJ2-7, with TRBD1 as a possible D gene (6 bases). With 10 bases removed from V and 7 bases from J, the gap between germline ends came to 23 bases. In germline, CDR1 is SNHLY, CDR2 FYNNEI. CDR3 length: 14 amino acids. CDR3 DNA sequence: TGTGCCATCCTGAGGGCAGGGGTGTTTCGGGAGCAGTACTTC. This gives the protein CAILRAGVFREQYF.

The chain is built from TRBV11-2 and TRBJ1-2; D is ambiguous. The length of the CDR3 is 14 residues. Trimming stripped 4 bases from V and 7 bases from J, with 16 bases between. Germline-derived CDR1 and CDR2 are SGHAT and FQNNGV. CDR3 in amino acids: CASSSWAGISGYTF. The CDR3 nucleotides read TGTGCCAGCAGCTCATGGGCGGGAATCAGTGGCTACACCTTC. The entire variable domain, with the rest obtained from reference TRBV11-2 and TRBJ1-2, is as follows: EAGVAQSPRYKIIEKRQSVAFWCNPISGHATLYWYQQILGQGPKLLIQFQNNGVVDDSQLPKDRFSAERLKGVDSTLKIQPAKLEDSAVYLCASSSWAGISGYTFGSGTRLTVV.

As concerns this clone: This could be a read error, since a much larger clone is one nucleotide away. The identical CDR3 is also encoded by other nucleotide sequences in the sample. The chain is built from TRBV6-4 and TRBJ2-3, with 12 bases matching TRBD2. V lost 0 bases, J lost 5 bases, and 0 bases stayed unmatched. Germline lookup yields CDR1 MRHNA and CDR2 SNTAGT. The CDR3 runs 15 residues. The CDR3: CASSDSTSGGDTQYF. CDR3 DNA sequence: TGTGCCAGCAGTGACTCGACTAGCGGGGGAGATACGCAGTATTTT.

This chain links TRBV3-1 (or the pseudogene TRBV3-2) with TRBJ2-2, with D tentatively TRBD1 (5 bases). Trimming took off 4 bases at V and 4 bases at J, with 22 bases between the two ends. From germline, CDR1 is LGHDT and CDR2 YNNKEL (reference sequence). The CDR3 is 18 amino acids. This CDR3 reads CASSLGIVVGERTGELFF. As DNA, the CDR3 is TGTGCCAGCAGCCTTGGGATTGTAGTAGGGGAACGCACCGGGGAGCTGTTTTTT.

The rearrangement joins TRBV19 to TRBJ2-7; D is possibly TRBD2 (7 bases). From germline, CDR1 is LNHDA and CDR2 SQIVND (reference sequence). V gave up 5 bases and J gave up 2 bases, with 13 bases separating them. The CDR3 covers 14 residues. The CDR3, as DNA: TGTGCCAGTAGTGTGTCCGGGGGGCCCTACGAGCAGTACTTC. Translated, it gives CASSVSGGPYEQYF.